This T cell receptor beta chain was profiled in a study of blood T cell repertoires in COVID-19. Clones were sequenced by immunoSEQ multiplex PCR, and TCRdb holds only the in-frame ones, with some missing. Among 200,000 to 250,000 clones, about 88% were seen once, and the ten largest hold around 2.8%. Germline CDR1 is MNHEY and CDR2 is SVGAGI. The CDR3 has 14 residues. V was pared by 7 bases and J by 4 bases, with 8 bases of the junction left unmatched. The sequenced sample consisted of peripheral blood. The chain recombines TRBV6-5 with TRBJ1-2; 8 bases are a match to TRBD1. This TCR was recovered from a woman in her fifties or sixties with acute or convalescent COVID-19. The CDR3 coding sequence is TGTGCCAGCACAGGACAGGGACGAACCTATGGCTACACCTTC. Translating it yields CASTGQGRTYGYTF.